This passage covers 2 T cell receptor beta chains from one sample sequenced in a study of cytomegalovirus exposure and HLA in healthy donors. This PCR relied on a set of 60 Vbeta primers and 13 Jbeta primers. Measured with immunoSEQ multiplex PCR; TCRdb has only the in-frame clones, and not every one. The data show about 120,000 clones, with 65% to 75% seen just once and 4% to 5% held by the top ten. Source material: PBMCs. The source is a woman in her forties in good health and CMV-seropositive.

The chain's CDR3 is CASSEVPSGGADTQYF. CDR3 DNA sequence: TGTGCCAGCAGTGAAGTGCCTAGCGGGGGGGCAGATACGCAGTATTTT. The chain employs TRBV6-1 and TRBJ2-3, with TRBD2 identical over 12 bases. Trimming cost V 1 base and J 4 bases; bases outside gene matches: 3. The CDR3 covers 16 residues. Per the germline V gene, CDR1 is MNHNS and CDR2 is SASEGT.

The rearrangement uses TRBV21-1 and TRBJ1-2. TRBV21-1 is an annotated pseudogene. The CDR3 has 15 residues. The CDR3 region has the DNA TGTGCCAGCAGCAATCGACGGCGGACTCGTGGTGGCTACACCTTC. Its protein product is CASSNRRRTRGGYTF.